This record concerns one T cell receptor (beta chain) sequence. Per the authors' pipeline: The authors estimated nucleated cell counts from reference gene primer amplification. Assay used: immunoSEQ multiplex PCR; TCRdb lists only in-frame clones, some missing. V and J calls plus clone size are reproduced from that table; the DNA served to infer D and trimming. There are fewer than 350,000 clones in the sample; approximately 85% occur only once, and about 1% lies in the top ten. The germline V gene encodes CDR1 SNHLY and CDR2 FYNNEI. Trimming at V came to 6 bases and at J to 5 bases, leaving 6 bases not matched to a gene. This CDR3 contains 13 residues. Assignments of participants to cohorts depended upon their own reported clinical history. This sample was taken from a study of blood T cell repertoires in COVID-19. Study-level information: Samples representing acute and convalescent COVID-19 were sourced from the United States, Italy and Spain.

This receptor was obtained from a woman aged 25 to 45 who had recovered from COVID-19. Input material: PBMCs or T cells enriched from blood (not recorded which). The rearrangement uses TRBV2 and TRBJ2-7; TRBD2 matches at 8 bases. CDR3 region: CASSSTGGNEQYF. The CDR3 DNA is TGTGCCAGCAGCTCGACGGGGGGGAACGAGCAGTACTTC. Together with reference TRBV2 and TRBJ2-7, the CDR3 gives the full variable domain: EPEVTQTPSHQVTQMGQEVILRCVPISNHLYFYWYRQILGQKVEFLVSFYNNEISEKSEIFDDQFSVERPDGSNFTLKIRSTKLEDSAMYFCASSSTGGNEQYFGPGTRLTVT.